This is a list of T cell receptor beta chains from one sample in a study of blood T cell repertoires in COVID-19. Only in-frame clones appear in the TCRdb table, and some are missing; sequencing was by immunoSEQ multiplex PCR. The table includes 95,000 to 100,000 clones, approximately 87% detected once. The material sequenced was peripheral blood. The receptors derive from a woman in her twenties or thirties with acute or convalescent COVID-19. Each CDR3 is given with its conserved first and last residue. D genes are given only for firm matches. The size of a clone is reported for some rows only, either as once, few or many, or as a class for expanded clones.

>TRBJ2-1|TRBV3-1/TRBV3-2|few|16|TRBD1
CASSHAGTGKHNEQFF
TGTGCCAGCAGCCATGCCGGGACAGGAAAACACAATGAGCAGTTCTTC
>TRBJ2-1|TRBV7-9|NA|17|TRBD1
CASSLGPGQGTYNEQFF
TGTGCCAGCAGCTTAGGACCGGGACAGGGGACCTACAATGAGCAGTTCTTC
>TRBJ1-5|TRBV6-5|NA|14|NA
CASMKSVGNQPQHF
TGTGCCAGCATGAAATCGGTCGGCAATCAGCCCCAGCATTTT
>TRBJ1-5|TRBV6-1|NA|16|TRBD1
CASSVQTGVGAQPQHF
TGTGCCAGCAGTGTACAAACAGGGGTCGGGGCTCAGCCCCAGCATTTT
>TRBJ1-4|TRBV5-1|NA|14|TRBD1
CASSQDRANEKLFF
TGCGCCAGCAGCCAGGACAGGGCTAATGAAAAACTGTTTTTT
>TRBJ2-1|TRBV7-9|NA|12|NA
CASGWRDDEQFF
TGTGCCAGCGGGTGGAGGGACGATGAGCAGTTCTTC
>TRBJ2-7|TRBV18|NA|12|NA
CASSSQGLEQYF
TGTGCCAGCTCATCCCAGGGTCTCGAGCAGTACTTC
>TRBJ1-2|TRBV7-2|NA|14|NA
CASSLAGPEGGYTF
TGTGCCAGCAGCTTAGCCGGACCGGAGGGTGGCTACACCTTC
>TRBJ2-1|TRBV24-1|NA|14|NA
CATSDLGPGDEQFF
TGTGCCACCAGTGATTTGGGTCCAGGGGATGAGCAGTTCTTC
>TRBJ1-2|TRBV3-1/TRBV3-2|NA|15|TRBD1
CASSQDVATGRGYTF
TGTGCCAGCAGCCAAGATGTGGCGACAGGGCGCGGCTACACCTTC
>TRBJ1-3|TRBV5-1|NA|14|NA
CASSYGDSGNTIYF
TGCGCCAGCAGCTACGGGGATTCTGGAAACACCATATATTTT
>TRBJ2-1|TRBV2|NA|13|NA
CASGQGYRGEQFF
TGTGCCAGCGGGCAGGGGTATCGCGGTGAGCAGTTCTTC
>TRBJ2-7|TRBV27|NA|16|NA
CASSLSSQGWVYEQYF
TGTGCCAGCAGTTTATCAAGCCAGGGGTGGGTCTACGAGCAGTACTTC
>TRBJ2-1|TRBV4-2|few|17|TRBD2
CASSQEGLAVSYNEQFF
TGTGCCAGCAGCCAAGAAGGGCTAGCGGTCTCCTACAATGAGCAGTTCTTC
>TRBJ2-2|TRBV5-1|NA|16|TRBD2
CASSLPGGANTGELFF
TGCGCCAGCAGCTTGCCGGGAGGTGCGAACACCGGGGAGCTGTTTTTT
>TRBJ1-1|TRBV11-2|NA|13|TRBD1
CASRLGGQYEAFF
TGTGCCAGCAGACTAGGGGGACAGTATGAAGCTTTCTTT
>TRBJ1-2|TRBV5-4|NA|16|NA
CASSLAPGLANYGYTF
TGTGCCAGCAGCTTGGCCCCAGGGTTAGCTAACTATGGCTACACCTTC
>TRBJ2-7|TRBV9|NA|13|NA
CASSVATGYEQYF
TGTGCCAGCAGCGTAGCTACTGGCTACGAGCAGTACTTC
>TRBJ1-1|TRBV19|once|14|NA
CASSILGVNTEAFF
TGTGCCAGTAGTATACTAGGGGTAAACACTGAAGCTTTCTTT
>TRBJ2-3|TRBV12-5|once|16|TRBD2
CASGPPLAGGTDTQYF
TGTGCTAGTGGTCCGCCCCTAGCGGGGGGCACAGATACGCAGTATTTT
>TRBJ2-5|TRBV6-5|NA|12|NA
CASHRTQETQYF
TGTGCCAGCCACAGGACCCAAGAGACCCAGTACTTC
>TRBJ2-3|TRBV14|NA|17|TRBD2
CASSQDPSGGTTDTQYF
TGTGCCAGCAGCCAAGATCCAAGCGGGGGTACCACAGATACGCAGTATTTT
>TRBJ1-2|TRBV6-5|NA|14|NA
CASSYSPQYYGYTF
TGTGCCAGCAGTTACTCTCCCCAGTACTATGGCTACACCTTC
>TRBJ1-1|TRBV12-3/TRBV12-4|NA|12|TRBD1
CASSTPGQGAFF
TGTGCCAGCAGTACACCGGGACAGGGGGCTTTCTTT
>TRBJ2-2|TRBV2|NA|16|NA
CASSVRVGRNTGELFF
TGTGCTAGCAGTGTTCGCGTGGGCAGGAACACCGGGGAGCTGTTTTTT